This T cell receptor (beta chain) came from a study of monozygotic twins with inflammatory bowel disease. Germline values: CDR1 SNHLY, CDR2 FYNNEI. The CDR3 extends over 14 amino acids. With the 5' RACE reads reprocessed, TCRdb shows one record per CDR3 protein and no DNA. Recorded for this sample: around 220,000 distinct CDR3 sequences. Sequenced material: blood. The chain links TRBV2 to TRBJ1-5; TCRdb selects TRBD1, and the lack of DNA leaves this call unchecked. The sequence came from a human donor with ulcerative colitis or Crohn's disease, or a healthy co-twin of an affected twin (not recorded which). The CDR3 is CASSGPGANQPQHF.